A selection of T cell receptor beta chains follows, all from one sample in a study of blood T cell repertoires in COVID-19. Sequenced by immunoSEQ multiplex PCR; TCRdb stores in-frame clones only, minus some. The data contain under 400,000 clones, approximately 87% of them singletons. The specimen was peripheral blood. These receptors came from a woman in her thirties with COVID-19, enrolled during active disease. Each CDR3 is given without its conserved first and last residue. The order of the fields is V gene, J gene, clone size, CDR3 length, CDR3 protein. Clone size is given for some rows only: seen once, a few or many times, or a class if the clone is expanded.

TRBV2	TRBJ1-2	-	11	ASSEPGEVGYT
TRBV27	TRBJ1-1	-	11	ASSLSISTEAF
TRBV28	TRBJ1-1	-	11	ASSFPGVSEAF
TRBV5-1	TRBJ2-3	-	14	ASSLERGDGIDTQY
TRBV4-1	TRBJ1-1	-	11	ASSLPGNTEAF
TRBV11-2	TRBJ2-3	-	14	ASSLFGREGRTTQY
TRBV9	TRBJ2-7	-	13	ASSVEDKRGYEQY
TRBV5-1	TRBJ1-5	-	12	ASSLEGGDQPQH
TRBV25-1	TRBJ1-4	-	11	ASGGTGLEKLF
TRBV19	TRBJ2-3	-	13	ASSTGRGSTDTQY
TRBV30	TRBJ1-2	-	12	AWSGSGGLYGYT
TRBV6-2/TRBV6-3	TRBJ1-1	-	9	ASSFGGEAF
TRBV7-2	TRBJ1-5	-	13	ASSLRQGSNQPQH
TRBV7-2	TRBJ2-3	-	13	ASSLETRHTDTQY
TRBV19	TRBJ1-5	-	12	ASSTTGGNQPQH
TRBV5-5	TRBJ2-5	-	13	ASSLVLAVQETQY
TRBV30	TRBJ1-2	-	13	AWSDRDSSIDGYT
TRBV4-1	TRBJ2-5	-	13	ASSRAGIRSETQY
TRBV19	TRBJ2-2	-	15	ASSIGGPRTNTGELF
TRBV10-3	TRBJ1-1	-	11	AIQGARDTEAF
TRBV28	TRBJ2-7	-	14	ASSQRTSGPPYEQY
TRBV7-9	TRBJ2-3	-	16	ASNPWTLSTGETDTQY
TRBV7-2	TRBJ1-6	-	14	ASSAKVTSGGSPLH
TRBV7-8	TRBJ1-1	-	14	ASSLARTGDNTEAF
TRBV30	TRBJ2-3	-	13	AWSIFRGSTDTQY
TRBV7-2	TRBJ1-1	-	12	ASSGQGPGTEAF
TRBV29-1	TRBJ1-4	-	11	SVEGTGVEKLF
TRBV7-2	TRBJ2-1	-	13	ASSQLAGNYNEQF
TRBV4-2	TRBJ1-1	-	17	ASSHTGVRGVRLLAEAF
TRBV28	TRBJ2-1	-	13	ASRETSGRVDEQF
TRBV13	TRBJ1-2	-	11	ASSPGDRGETT
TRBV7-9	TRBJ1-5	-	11	ASSLGANQPQH
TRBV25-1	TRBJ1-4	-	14	ASSEYKSAGGEKLF
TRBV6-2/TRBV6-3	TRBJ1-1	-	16	ASSYSYRQGAVNTEAF
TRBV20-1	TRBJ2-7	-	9	SGTRGDEQY
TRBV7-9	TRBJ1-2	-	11	ASSPTGEDGYT
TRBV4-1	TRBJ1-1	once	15	ASSQVLGGVMNTEAF
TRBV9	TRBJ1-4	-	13	ASSVYDSRNEKLF
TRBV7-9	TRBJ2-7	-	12	ASSRGQPPYEQY
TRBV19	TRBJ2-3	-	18	ASIPRKGASGRPPTDTQY
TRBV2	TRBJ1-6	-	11	ASTATGNSPLH
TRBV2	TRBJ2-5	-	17	ASSTLWGSGPGVQETQY
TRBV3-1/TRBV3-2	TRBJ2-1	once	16	ASSQAGTSGLQGNEQF
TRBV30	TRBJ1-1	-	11	AWGTGGISKAF
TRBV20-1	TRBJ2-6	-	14	SASTGGSSGANVLT
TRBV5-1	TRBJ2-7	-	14	ASSLYIGGSSYEQY
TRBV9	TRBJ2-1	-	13	ASSVSGSSYNEQF
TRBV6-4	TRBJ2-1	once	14	ASSELSGRAVGEQF
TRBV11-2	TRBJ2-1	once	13	ASSDFGLVGDEQF
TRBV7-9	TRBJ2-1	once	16	ASSLVIRGTSGSNEQF
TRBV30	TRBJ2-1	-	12	AWTGAGGPKEQF